Reported below is one T cell receptor beta chain. The antigen remains undetermined. The data were obtained in a study of T cell repertoires in cytomegalovirus infection. Study at large: HLA-B-restricted CMV epitopes that are well studied, plus recently identified HLA-C-restricted ones, were used by the study. CMV infection plus the matching HLA type was flagged by public TCR beta signatures.

Germline CDR1 and CDR2: SEHNR and FQNEAQ (reference sequence). V was cut by 2 bases and J by 7 bases, with 12 bases left in between. The CDR3 covers 13 residues. TCRdb redid the calling of the reads with MiXCR, one entry per CDR3 protein. The data show roughly 78,000 distinct CDR3 sequences, approximately 42% seen once. The source was CD8+ T cells from cultured PBMCs, collected from culture after CMV antigen stimulation. The rearrangement joins TRBV7-9 to TRBJ2-7, with D uncertain. The receptor comes from a human donor in good health (CMV status not recorded). Some clones in this sample may be carry-over from other donors' samples. DNA for the CDR3: TGTGCCAGCAGCTTAACGCAGCTCCGGGAGCAGTACTTC. Translating gives CASSLTQLREQYF.